This is a list of T cell receptor beta chains from one sample in a study of blood T cell repertoires in COVID-19. This table comes from immunoSEQ multiplex PCR, and its TCRdb copy is limited to in-frame clones, with some not included. The sample includes 52,000 or so clones, approximately 90% of them seen just once. The specimen was peripheral blood. The receptors stem from a woman aged 70-85 years with active COVID-19. Each CDR3 is given with its conserved first and last residue. D genes are given only for firm matches. Size values are once, few and many counts, or a class for expanded clones, and some rows have none.

J	D	length	size	V	CDR3	DNA
TRBJ2-7	TRBD1	14	NA	TRBV15	CATSRDRVGYEQYF	TGTGCCACCAGCAGGGACAGGGTAGGCTACGAGCAGTACTTC
TRBJ2-7	TRBD1	16	NA	TRBV11-3	CASSLDTGTAIYEQYF	TGTGCCAGCAGCTTAGATACCGGGACAGCGATCTACGAGCAGTACTTC
TRBJ2-1	NA	14	NA	TRBV5-6	CASSLWTSYNEQFF	TGTGCCAGCAGCTTGTGGACTTCGTACAATGAGCAGTTCTTC
TRBJ1-1	NA	14	NA	TRBV19	CASSEGRGISEAFF	TGTGCCAGTAGTGAAGGGAGAGGAATCTCTGAAGCTTTCTTT
TRBJ1-3	NA	15	NA	TRBV9	CASSVSQGTGNTIYF	TGTGCCAGCAGCGTAAGCCAGGGGACTGGAAACACCATATATTTT
TRBJ1-1	TRBD1	15	NA	TRBV7-9	CASSPWTGVAYEAFF	TGTGCCAGCAGCCCCTGGACAGGGGTGGCATATGAAGCTTTCTTT
TRBJ2-7	TRBD2	14	NA	TRBV10-3	CAISPGLAVYEQYF	TGTGCCATCAGCCCGGGACTAGCGGTCTACGAGCAGTACTTC
TRBJ2-1	NA	14	NA	TRBV4-1	CASSPAGSYNEQFF	TGCGCCAGCAGCCCCGCGGGCTCCTACAATGAGCAGTTCTTC
TRBJ2-5	NA	15	NA	TRBV5-4	CASSLGGGGQETQYF	TGTGCCAGCAGCTTGGGGGGAGGGGGACAAGAGACCCAGTACTTC
TRBJ2-1	TRBD1	15	NA	TRBV29-1	CSAGQGAASYNEQFF	TGCAGCGCCGGTCAGGGGGCAGCCTCCTACAATGAGCAGTTCTTC
TRBJ2-1	NA	15	NA	TRBV11-2	CASSLTTSSYNEQFF	TGTGCCAGCAGCTTAACTACCAGCTCCTACAATGAGCAGTTCTTC
TRBJ1-1	NA	12	once	TRBV2	CASSDAGVQAFF	TGTGCCAGCAGTGACGCGGGGGTACAAGCTTTCTTT
TRBJ1-6	NA	13	NA	TRBV30	CAWRESFNSPLHF	TGTGCCTGGAGGGAGTCCTTTAATTCACCCCTCCACTTT
TRBJ1-2	NA	15	NA	TRBV19	CASLPPRDPIFGYTF	TGTGCCAGCCTACCGCCGCGGGACCCTATATTTGGCTACACCTTC
TRBJ1-5	TRBD1	16	NA	TRBV9	CASSPGQGLRNQPQHF	TGTGCCAGCAGCCCAGGACAGGGGTTGAGAAATCAGCCCCAGCATTTT
TRBJ1-1	TRBD1	15	NA	TRBV28	CASSLAGQGSTEAFF	TGTGCCAGCAGCCTTGCGGGACAGGGATCCACTGAAGCTTTCTTT
TRBJ2-3	NA	14	NA	TRBV7-6	CASSLQGETDTQYF	TGTGCCAGCAGCTTACAAGGGGAAACAGATACGCAGTATTTT
TRBJ2-1	TRBD1	15	NA	TRBV5-1	CASSLDRGIVVEQFF	TGCGCCAGCAGCTTGGACAGGGGGATTGTCGTTGAGCAGTTCTTC
TRBJ2-1	TRBD2	17	NA	TRBV4-1	CASSQVFLAGGVNEQFF	TGCGCCAGCAGCCAGGTATTTCTAGCGGGAGGGGTCAATGAGCAGTTCTTC
TRBJ1-3	TRBD1	17	NA	TRBV7-8	CASSPSWTGGERNTIYF	TGTGCCAGCAGCCCTTCATGGACAGGGGGCGAGAGAAACACCATATATTTT
TRBJ2-7	TRBD1	15	NA	TRBV27	CASSYLEGQRYEQYF	TGTGCCAGCAGCTATCTCGAGGGACAGCGCTACGAGCAGTACTTC
TRBJ1-6	NA	15	once	TRBV3-1/TRBV3-2	CASSPRGTYNSPLHF	TGTGCCAGCAGCCCCCGGGGGACCTATAATTCACCCCTCCACTTT
TRBJ2-7	TRBD2	16	few	TRBV4-1	CASSQEDPAGGYEQYF	TGCGCCAGCAGCCAAGAGGACCCAGCGGGAGGGTACGAGCAGTACTTC
TRBJ2-3	TRBD2	14	NA	TRBV24-1	CATRGSGGTDTQYF	TGTGCCACCAGGGGTAGCGGGGGCACAGATACGCAGTATTTT
TRBJ2-2	NA	16	NA	TRBV7-9	CASSLVNSPNTGELFF	TGTGCCAGCAGCTTAGTAAATAGCCCGAACACCGGGGAGCTGTTTTTT
TRBJ2-5	TRBD2	15	NA	TRBV3-1/TRBV3-2	CASSHELAVQETQYF	TGTGCCAGCAGCCATGAACTAGCGGTACAAGAGACCCAGTACTTC
TRBJ1-1	TRBD1	14	NA	TRBV5-6	CASSYTGASTEAFF	TGTGCCAGCAGCTATACAGGGGCGAGCACTGAAGCTTTCTTT
TRBJ2-7	TRBD2	13	few	TRBV7-3	CASSPTSGYEQYF	TGTGCCAGCAGCCCGACTAGCGGCTACGAGCAGTACTTC
TRBJ2-3	NA	11	NA	TRBV7-9	CASSSRDTQYF	TGTGCCAGCAGCTCACGGGATACGCAGTATTTT
TRBJ2-3	TRBD2	17	NA	TRBV27	CASSSSTSGYVTDTQYF	TGTGCCAGCAGTTCCTCGACTAGCGGGTATGTCACAGATACGCAGTATTTT
TRBJ1-1	TRBD1	15	NA	TRBV28	CASSPPTGGKTEAFF	TGTGCCAGCAGTCCCCCGACAGGGGGTAAGACTGAAGCTTTCTTT
TRBJ2-1	TRBD2	18	once	TRBV6-2/TRBV6-3	CASSYHLGRETRDNEQFF	TGTGCCAGCAGTTACCACCTGGGGCGGGAGACCCGGGACAATGAGCAGTTCTTC
TRBJ1-2	TRBD1	14	NA	TRBV28	CASSLTGKGYGYTF	TGTGCCAGCAGTTTGACAGGGAAAGGCTATGGCTACACCTTC
TRBJ2-3	TRBD2	16	NA	TRBV19	CASSISSGTSTDTQYF	TGTGCCAGTAGTATCTCCAGCGGGACTAGCACAGATACGCAGTATTTT
TRBJ1-2	NA	15	NA	TRBV11-2	CASSLNRALNYGYTF	TGTGCCAGCAGCTTAAACAGGGCCTTGAACTATGGCTACACCTTC
TRBJ2-7	TRBD2	15	NA	TRBV28	CASSRTSGSSYEQYF	TGTGCCAGCAGCAGAACTAGCGGGAGCTCCTACGAGCAGTACTTC
TRBJ2-6	NA	14	NA	TRBV28	CASKVSSGANVLTF	TGTGCCAGCAAAGTTAGCTCTGGGGCCAACGTCCTGACTTTC
TRBJ2-1	TRBD1	16	NA	TRBV5-8	CASPAWADRGINEQFF	TGTGCCAGCCCAGCTTGGGCGGACAGGGGAATCAATGAGCAGTTCTTC
TRBJ2-1	TRBD2	18	NA	TRBV24-1	CATSDPGTSGSPYNEQFF	TGTGCCACCAGTGACCCCGGGACTAGCGGGAGCCCATACAATGAGCAGTTCTTC
TRBJ1-3	TRBD1	12	NA	TRBV28	CASGTGANTIYF	TGTGCCAGCGGGACAGGGGCGAACACCATATATTTT
TRBJ2-2	NA	13	NA	TRBV29-1	CSVTGGLDGELFF	TGCAGCGTTACTGGCGGTCTTGACGGGGAGCTGTTTTTT
TRBJ2-1	NA	18	NA	TRBV10-3	CAISAFSGTQSSYNEQFF	TGTGCCATCAGTGCTTTTTCGGGGACTCAGAGCTCCTACAATGAGCAGTTCTTC
TRBJ1-2	NA	11	NA	TRBV28	CASSNSLGYTF	TGTGCCAGCAGTAACTCTCTTGGCTACACCTTC
TRBJ1-1	NA	13	NA	TRBV4-2	CASSLARDTEAFF	TGTGCCAGCAGCCTCGCCAGGGACACTGAAGCTTTCTTT
TRBJ2-3	TRBD1	17	NA	TRBV4-1	CASSQTGSGGGTDTQYF	TGCGCCAGCAGCCAAACTGGGTCAGGGGGAGGCACAGATACGCAGTATTTT
TRBJ2-7	TRBD2	15	NA	TRBV9	CASSVEGTSGYEQYF	TGTGCCAGCAGCGTAGAGGGGACTAGCGGATACGAGCAGTACTTC